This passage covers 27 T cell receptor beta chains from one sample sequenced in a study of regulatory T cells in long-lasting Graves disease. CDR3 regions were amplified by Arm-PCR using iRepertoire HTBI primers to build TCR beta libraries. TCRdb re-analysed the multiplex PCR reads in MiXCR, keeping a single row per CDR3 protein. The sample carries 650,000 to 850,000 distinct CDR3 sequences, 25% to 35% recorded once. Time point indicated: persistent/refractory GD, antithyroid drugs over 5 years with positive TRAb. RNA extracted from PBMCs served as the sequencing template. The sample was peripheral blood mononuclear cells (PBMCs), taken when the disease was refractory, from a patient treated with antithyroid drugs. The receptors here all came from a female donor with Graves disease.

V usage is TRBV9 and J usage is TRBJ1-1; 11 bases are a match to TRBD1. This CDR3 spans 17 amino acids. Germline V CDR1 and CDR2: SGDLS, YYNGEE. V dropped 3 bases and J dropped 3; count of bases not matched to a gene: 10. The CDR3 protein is CASSEGTGGIGHTEAFF. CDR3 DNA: TGTGCCAGCAGCGAAGGGACAGGGGGGATTGGGCACACTGAAGCTTTCTTT.

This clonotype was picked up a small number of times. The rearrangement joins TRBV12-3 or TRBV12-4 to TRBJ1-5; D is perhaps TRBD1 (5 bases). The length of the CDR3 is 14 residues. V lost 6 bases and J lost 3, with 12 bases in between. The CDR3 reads CASSYGHLNQPQHF. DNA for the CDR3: TGTGCCAGCAGCTACGGACATCTCAATCAGCCCCAGCATTTT.

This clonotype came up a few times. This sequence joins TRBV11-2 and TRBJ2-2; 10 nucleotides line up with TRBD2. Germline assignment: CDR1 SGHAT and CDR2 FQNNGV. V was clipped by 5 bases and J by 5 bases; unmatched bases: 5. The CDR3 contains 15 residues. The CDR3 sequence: CASSQAGGGTGELFF. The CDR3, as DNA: TGTGCCAGCAGCCAAGCGGGAGGGGGAACCGGGGAGCTGTTTTTT.

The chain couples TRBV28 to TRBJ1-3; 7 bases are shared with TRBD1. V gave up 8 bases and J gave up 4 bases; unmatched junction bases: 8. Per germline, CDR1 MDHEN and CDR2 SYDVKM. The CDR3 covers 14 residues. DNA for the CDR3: TGTGCCAGCCTTTCAGGGGGGGTCGGAAACACCATATATTTT. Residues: CASLSGGVGNTIYF.

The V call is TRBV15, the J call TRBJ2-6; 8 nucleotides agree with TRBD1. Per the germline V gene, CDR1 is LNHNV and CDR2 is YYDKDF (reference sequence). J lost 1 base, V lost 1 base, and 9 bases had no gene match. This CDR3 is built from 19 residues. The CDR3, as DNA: TGTGCCACCAGCAGAGGGTATGGTAGGACAGGGTCTGGGGCCAACGTCCTGACTTTC. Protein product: CATSRGYGRTGSGANVLTF.

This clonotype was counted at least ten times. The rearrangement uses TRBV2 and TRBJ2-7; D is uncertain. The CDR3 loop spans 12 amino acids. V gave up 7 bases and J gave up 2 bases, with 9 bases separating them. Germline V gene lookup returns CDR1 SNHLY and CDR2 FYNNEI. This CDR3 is CASTDGAYEQYF. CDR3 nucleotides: TGTGCCAGCACGGACGGAGCCTACGAGCAGTACTTC. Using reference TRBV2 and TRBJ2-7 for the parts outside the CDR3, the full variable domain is EPEVTQTPSHQVTQMGQEVILRCVPISNHLYFYWYRQILGQKVEFLVSFYNNEISEKSEIFDDQFSVERPDGSNFTLKIRSTKLEDSAMYFCASTDGAYEQYFGPGTRLTVT.

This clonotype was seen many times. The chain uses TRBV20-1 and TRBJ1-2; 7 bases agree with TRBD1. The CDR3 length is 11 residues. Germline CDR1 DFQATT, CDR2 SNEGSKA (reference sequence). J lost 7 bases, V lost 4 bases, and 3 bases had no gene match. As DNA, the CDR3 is TGCAGTGCTATGTACAGGGGTGGCTACACCTTC. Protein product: CSAMYRGGYTF.

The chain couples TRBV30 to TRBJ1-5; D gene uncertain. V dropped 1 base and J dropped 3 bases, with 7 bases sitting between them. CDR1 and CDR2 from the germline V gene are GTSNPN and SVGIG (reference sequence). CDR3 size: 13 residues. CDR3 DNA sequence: TGTGCCTGGAGTGACCGGGACAATCAGCCCCAGCATTTT. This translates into CAWSDRDNQPQHF.

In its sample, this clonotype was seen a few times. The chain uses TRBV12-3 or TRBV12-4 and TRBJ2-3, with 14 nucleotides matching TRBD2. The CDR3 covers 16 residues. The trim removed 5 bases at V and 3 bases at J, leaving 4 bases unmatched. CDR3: CASSAGLAGVTDTQYF. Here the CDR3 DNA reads TGTGCCAGCAGTGCGGGACTAGCGGGAGTAACAGATACGCAGTATTTT.

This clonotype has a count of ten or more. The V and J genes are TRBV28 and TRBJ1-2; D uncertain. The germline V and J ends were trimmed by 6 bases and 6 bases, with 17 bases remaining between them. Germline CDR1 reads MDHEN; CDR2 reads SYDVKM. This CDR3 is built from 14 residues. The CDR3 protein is CASSFTQPWDGYTF. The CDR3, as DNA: TGTGCCAGCAGCTTTACCCAGCCCTGGGATGGCTACACCTTC.

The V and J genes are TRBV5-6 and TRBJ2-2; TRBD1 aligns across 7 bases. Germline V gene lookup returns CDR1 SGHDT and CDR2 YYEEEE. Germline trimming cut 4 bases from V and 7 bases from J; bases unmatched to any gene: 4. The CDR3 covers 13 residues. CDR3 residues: CASSQQGFGELFF. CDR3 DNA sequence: TGTGCCAGCAGCCAACAGGGGTTCGGGGAGCTGTTTTTT. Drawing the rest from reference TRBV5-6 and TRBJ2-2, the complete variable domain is DAGVTQSPTHLIKTRGQQVTLRCSPKSGHDTVSWYQQALGQGPQFIFQYYEEEERQRGNFPDRFSGHQFPNYSSELNVNALLLGDSALYLCASSQQGFGELFFGEGSRLTVL.

DNA of the CDR3: TGCAGCGCCACCCCAGGGCTCAATCAGCCCCAGCATTTT. This sequence encodes CSATPGLNQPQHF. V is TRBV29-1 and J is TRBJ1-5; the D gene is possibly TRBD1 (5 bases). V shed 7 bases and J shed 3 bases, with 13 bases lying between them. The CDR3 runs 13 residues. From germline, CDR1 is SQVTM and CDR2 ANQGSEA.

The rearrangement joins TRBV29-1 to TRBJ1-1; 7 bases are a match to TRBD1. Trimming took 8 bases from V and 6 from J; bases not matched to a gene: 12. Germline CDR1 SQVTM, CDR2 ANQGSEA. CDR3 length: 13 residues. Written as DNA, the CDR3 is TGCAGCTCGACAGGGAATGCTTTGGCTGAAGCTTTCTTT. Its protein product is CSSTGNALAEAFF.

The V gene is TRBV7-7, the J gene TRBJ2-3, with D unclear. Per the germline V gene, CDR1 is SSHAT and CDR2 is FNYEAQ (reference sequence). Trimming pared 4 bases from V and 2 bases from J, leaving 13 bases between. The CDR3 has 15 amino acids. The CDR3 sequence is CASSSEVANTDTQYF. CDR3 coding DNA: TGTGCCAGCAGCTCAGAGGTCGCAAACACAGATACGCAGTATTTT.

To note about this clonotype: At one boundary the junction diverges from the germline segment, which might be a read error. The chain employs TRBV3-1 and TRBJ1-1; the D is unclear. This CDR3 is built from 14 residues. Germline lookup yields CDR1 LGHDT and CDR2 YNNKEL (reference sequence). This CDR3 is CASSQETRNTEAFF. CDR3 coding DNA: TGTGCCAGCAGTCAAGAAACCAGAAACACTGAAGCTTTCTTT.

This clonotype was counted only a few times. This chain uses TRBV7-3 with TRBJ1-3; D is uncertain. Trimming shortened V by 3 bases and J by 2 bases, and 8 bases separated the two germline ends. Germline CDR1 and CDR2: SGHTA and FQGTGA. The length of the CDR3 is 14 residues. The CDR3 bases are TGTGCCAGCAGCTTTAAGGGAACTGGAAACACCATATATTTT. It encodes CASSFKGTGNTIYF. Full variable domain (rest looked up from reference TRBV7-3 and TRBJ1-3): GAGVSQTPSNKVTEKGKYVELRCDPISGHTALYWYRQSLGQGPEFLIYFQGTGAADDSGLPNDRFFAVRPEGSVSTLKIQRTERGDSAVYLCASSFKGTGNTIYFGEGSWLTVV.

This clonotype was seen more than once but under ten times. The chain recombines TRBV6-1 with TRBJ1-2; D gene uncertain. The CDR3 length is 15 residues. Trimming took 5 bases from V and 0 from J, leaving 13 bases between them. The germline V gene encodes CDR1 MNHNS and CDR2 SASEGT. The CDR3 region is CASSLSSKANYGYTF. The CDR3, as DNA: TGTGCCAGCAGTCTCTCCTCAAAAGCTAACTATGGCTACACCTTC.

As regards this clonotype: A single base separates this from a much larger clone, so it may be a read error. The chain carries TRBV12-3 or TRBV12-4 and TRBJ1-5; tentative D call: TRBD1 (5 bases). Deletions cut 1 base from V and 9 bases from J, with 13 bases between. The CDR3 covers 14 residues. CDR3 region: CASSLVAGPRPQHF. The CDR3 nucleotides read TGTGCCAGCAGTTTAGTGGCAGGGCCTCGGCCCCAGCATTTT.

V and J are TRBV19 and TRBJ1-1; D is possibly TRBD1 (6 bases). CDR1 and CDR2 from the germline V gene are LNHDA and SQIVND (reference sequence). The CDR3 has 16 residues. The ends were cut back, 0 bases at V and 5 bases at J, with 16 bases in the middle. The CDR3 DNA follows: TGTGCCAGTAGTATAGACCCCCCGGGGGACAATACTGAAGCTTTCTTT. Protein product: CASSIDPPGDNTEAFF.

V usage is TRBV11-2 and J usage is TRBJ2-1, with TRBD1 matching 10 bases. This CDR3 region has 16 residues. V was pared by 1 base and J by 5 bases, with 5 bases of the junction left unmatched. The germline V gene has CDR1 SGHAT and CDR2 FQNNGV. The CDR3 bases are TGTGCCAGCAGCTTAGGCCGGGACAGGGGAGACAATGAGCAGTTCTTC. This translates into CASSLGRDRGDNEQFF.

The CDR3: CASSLQGIDSGNTIYF. CDR3 nucleotide sequence: TGTGCCAGCAGCCTACAGGGGATTGACTCTGGAAACACCATATATTTT. The V call is TRBV28, the J call TRBJ1-3, with TRBD1 matching over 7 bases. Germline CDR1 MDHEN, CDR2 SYDVKM. The CDR3 is 16 residues long. V trimming: 6 bases; J trimming: 0 bases; junction bases outside the gene matches: 8. The variable domain in full, completed from reference TRBV28 and TRBJ1-3, reads DVKVTQSSRYLVKRTGEKVFLECVQDMDHENMFWYRQDPGLGLRLIYFSYDVKMKEKGDIPEGYSVSREKKERFSLILESASTNQTSMYLCASSLQGIDSGNTIYFGEGSWLTVV.

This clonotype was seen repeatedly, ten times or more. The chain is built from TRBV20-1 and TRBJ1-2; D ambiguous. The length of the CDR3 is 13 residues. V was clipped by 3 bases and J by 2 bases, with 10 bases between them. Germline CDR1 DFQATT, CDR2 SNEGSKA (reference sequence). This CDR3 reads CSARVDGNYGYTF. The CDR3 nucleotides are TGCAGTGCTAGGGTCGACGGGAACTATGGCTACACCTTC.

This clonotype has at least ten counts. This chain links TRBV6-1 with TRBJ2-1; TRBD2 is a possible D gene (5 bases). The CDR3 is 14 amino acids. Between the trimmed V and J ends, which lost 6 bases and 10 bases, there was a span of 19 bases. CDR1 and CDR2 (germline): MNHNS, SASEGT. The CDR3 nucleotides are TGTGCCAGCAGAGCGACACTAGAAGTCGGGGAGCAGTTCTTC. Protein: CASRATLEVGEQFF.

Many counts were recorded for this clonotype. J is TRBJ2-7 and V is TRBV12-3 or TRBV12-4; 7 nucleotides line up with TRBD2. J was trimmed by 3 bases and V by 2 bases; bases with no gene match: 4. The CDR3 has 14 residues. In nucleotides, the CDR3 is TGTGCCAGCAGTTTATACCAGCGGGACTACGAGCAGTACTTC. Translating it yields CASSLYQRDYEQYF.

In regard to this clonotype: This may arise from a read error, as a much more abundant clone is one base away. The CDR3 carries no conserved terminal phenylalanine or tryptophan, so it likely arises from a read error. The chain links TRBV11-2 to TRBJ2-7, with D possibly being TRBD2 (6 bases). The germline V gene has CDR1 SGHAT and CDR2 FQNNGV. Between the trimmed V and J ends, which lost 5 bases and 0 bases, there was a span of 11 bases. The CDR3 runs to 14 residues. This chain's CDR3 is CASSGLRDSYEQYL. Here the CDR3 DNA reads TGTGCCAGCAGCGGTTTGCGGGACTCCTACGAGCAGTACCTC.

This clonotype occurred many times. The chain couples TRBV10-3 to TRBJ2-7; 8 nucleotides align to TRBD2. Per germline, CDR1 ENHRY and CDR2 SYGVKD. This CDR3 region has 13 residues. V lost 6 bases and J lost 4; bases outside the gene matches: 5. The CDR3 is CAISSGSGYEQYF. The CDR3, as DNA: TGTGCCATCAGCAGCGGGAGTGGGTACGAGCAGTACTTC.

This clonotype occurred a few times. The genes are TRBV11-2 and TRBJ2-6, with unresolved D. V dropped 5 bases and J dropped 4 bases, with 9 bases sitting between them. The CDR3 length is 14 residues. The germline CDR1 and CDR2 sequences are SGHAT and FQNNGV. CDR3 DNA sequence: TGTGCCAGCAGCCTCTCGGCCGGGGCCAACGTCCTGACTTTC. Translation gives CASSLSAGANVLTF.